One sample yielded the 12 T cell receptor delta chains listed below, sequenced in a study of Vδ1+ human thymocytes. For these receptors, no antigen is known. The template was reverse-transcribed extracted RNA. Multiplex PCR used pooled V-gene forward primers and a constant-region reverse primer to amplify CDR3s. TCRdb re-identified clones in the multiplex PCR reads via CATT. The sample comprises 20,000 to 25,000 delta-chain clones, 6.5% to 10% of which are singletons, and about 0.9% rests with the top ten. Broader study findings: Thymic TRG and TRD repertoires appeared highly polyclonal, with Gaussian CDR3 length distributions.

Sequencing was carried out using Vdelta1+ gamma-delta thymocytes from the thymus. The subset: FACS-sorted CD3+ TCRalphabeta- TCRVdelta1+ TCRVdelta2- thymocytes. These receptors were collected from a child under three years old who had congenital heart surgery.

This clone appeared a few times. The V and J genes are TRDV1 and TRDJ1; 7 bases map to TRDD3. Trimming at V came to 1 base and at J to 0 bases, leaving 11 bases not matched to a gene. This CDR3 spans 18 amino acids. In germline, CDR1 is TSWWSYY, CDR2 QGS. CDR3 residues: CALGERRGGGVYTDKLIF. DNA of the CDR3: TGTGCTCTTGGGGAACGACGGGGTGGGGGAGTCTACACCGATAAACTCATCTTT.

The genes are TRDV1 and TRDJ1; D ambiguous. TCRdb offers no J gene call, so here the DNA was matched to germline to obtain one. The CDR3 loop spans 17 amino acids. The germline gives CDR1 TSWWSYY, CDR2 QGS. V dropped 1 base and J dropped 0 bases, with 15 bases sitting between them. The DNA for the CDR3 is TGTGCTCTTGGGGAACCCCTGCCGGTTCAGTACACCGATAAACTCATCTTT. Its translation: CALGEPLPVQYTDKLIF.

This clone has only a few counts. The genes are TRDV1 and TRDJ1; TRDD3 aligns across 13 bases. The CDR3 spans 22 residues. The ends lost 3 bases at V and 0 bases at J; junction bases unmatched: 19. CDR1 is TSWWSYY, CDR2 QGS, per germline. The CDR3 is CALGDALPTNTGGYANTDKLIF. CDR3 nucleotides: TGTGCTCTTGGGGACGCACTTCCTACTAATACTGGGGGATACGCCAACACCGATAAACTCATCTTT.

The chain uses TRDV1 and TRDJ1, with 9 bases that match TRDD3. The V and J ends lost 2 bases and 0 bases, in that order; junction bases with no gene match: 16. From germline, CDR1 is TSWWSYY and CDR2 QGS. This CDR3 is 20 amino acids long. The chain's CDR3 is CALGELASSGGYPYTDKLIF. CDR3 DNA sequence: TGTGCTCTTGGGGAATTAGCTTCCTCCGGGGGATACCCGTACACCGATAAACTCATCTTT.

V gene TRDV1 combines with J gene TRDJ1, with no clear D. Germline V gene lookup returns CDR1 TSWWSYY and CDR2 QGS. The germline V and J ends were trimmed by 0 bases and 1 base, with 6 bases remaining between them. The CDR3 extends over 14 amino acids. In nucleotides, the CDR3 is TGTGCTCTTGGGGAACTGAGATTCACCGATAAACTCATCTTT. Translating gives CALGELRFTDKLIF.

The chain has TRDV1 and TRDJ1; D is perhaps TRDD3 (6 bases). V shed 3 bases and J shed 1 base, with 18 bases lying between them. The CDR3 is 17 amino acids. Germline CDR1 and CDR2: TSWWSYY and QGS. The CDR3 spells CALGDLPGGRPTDKLIF. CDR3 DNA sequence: TGTGCTCTTGGGGATCTCCCGGGGGGGAGACCCACCGATAAACTCATCTTT.

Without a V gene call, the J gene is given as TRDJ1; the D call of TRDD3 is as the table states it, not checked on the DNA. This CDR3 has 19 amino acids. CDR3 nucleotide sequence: TGTGCTCTTGGGGGCCCGCGCTGGGGGCCTTTATGGTACACCGATAAACTCATCTTT. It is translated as CALGGPRWGPLWYTDKLIF.

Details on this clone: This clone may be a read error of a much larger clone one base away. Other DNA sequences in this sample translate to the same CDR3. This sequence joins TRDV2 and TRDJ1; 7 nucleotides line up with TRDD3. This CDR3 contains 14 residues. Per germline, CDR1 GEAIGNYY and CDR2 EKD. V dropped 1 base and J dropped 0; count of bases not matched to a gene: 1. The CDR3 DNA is TGTGCCTGTGACACGGGGGGATACACCGATAAACTCATCTTT. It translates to CACDTGGYTDKLIF.

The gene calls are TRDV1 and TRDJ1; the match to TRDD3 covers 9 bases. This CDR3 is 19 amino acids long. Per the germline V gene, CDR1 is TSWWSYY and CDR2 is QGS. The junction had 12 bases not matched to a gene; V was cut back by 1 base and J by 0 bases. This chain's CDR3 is CALGERPVTGGPYTDKLIF. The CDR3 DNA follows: TGTGCTCTTGGGGAACGCCCTGTTACTGGGGGACCGTACACCGATAAACTCATCTTT.

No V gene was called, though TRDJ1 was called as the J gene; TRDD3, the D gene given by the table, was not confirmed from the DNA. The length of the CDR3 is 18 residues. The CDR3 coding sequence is TGTGCTCTTGGGGAGTCCTCGATCGCACTGGGGAACACCGATAAACTCATCTTT. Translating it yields CALGESSIALGNTDKLIF.

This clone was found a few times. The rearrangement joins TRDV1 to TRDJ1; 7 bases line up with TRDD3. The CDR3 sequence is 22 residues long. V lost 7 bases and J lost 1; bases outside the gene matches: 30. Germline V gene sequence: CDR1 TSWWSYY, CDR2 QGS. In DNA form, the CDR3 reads TGTGCTCTTGTAGGAGGTCGCACGAGAGGAACTGGGGCCCTGATCTCCACCGATAAACTCATCTTT. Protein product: CALVGGRTRGTGALISTDKLIF.

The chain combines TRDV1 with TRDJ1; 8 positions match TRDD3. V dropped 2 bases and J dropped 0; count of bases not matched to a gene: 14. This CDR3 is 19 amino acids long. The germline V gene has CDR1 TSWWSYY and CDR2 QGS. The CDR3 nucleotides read TGTGCTCTTGGGGAATCTCTCCACGTACTGGGGGCCAACACCGATAAACTCATCTTT. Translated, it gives CALGESLHVLGANTDKLIF.